This T cell receptor beta chain was identified during a study of CD8+ T cells in alopecia areata. Overall study results and limits: Sequenced scalp T cells also include alphabeta T cells resident in normal skin.

Peripheral blood, together with lesional scalp punch biopsies, was collected from alopecia areata patients. PBMCs, the starting material, were the source of sorted CD4+ and CD8+ T cells. The sequencing template was cDNA reverse transcribed from extracted RNA. Sequencing was performed with immunoSEQ multiplex PCR; in TCRdb, only in-frame clones are kept and a portion is missing. The sample has about 200,000 clones; 50% to 70% are singletons. Turning to this clone: Its antigen remains unknown.

The CDR3 extends over 16 amino acids. Germline-derived CDR1 and CDR2 are SGHRS and YFSETQ. V lost 3 bases, J lost 4 bases, and 19 bases lay in between. The genes are TRBV5-1 and TRBJ2-5, with D possibly called TRBD1 or TRBD2 (6 bases each). This specimen consisted of CD4+ T cells sorted from blood, obtained at week 0. The clonotype was recovered from a human donor with alopecia areata. The CDR3 spells CASSSGAVEGGETQYF. In DNA form, the CDR3 reads TGCGCCAGCAGCTCGGGGGCCGTGGAGGGAGGAGAGACCCAGTACTTC.